Shown below are 19 T cell receptor beta chains from a single sample sequenced in a study of identical twins. TCRdb re-analysed the 5' RACE reads in MiXCR, keeping a single row per CDR3 protein. The sample includes under 900,000 distinct CDR3 sequences, roughly 18% of them seen just once. The same data also went into a second study, on T cells expressing NK-cell markers.

The sample comprised PBMCs. These receptor sequences come from a young woman in good health.

Notes on this clonotype: One junction end disagrees with the germline gene, perhaps due to a read error. The J gene is TRBJ2-2, the V gene TRBV3-1; D not certain. There are 13 residues in the CDR3. From germline, CDR1 is LGHDT and CDR2 YNNKEL (reference sequence). The CDR3 DNA is TGTGCCAGCAGCCGCTTAGATACCGTGGAGCTGTTTTTT. This translates into CASSRLDTVELFF.

V usage is TRBV5-1 and J usage is TRBJ2-5, with 7 nucleotides matching TRBD2. This CDR3 comprises 13 residues. Germline V gives CDR1 SGHRS, CDR2 YFSETQ. V trimming: 5 bases; J trimming: 1 base; junction bases outside the gene matches: 2. The CDR3 DNA sequence: TGCGCCAGCAGACTAGCGATCCAAGAGACCCAGTACTTC. Translation: CASRLAIQETQYF. Based on the CDR3 plus reference TRBV5-1 and TRBJ2-5, the full variable domain is KAGVTQTPRYLIKTRGQQVTLSCSPISGHRSVSWYQQTPGQGLQFLFEYFSETQRNKGNFPGRFSGRQFSNSRSEMNVSTLELGDSALYLCASRLAIQETQYFGPGTRLLVL.

The chain is built from TRBV12-5 and TRBJ2-7; D is tentatively TRBD1 or TRBD2 (5 bases each). Germline V lookup: CDR1 LGHNT, CDR2 FRNRAP. The V end lost 6 bases, the J end lost 6 bases, and 21 bases lay between the germline ends. The CDR3 spans 15 residues. This CDR3 reads CASGPGTDGIGEQYF. DNA for the CDR3: TGTGCTAGTGGGCCCGGGACCGACGGTATCGGCGAGCAGTACTTC.

This chain uses TRBV12-3 or TRBV12-4 with TRBJ2-7; 7 positions match TRBD1. The V segment lost 2 bases and the J segment 0 bases; nucleotides outside the gene matches: 1. The CDR3 covers 14 residues. CDR3 residues: CASSLRGHSYEQYF. The CDR3 DNA sequence: TGTGCCAGCAGTTTAAGGGGGCACTCCTACGAGCAGTACTTC.

The V gene is TRBV7-9, the J gene TRBJ2-3; no definite D call. Trimming cost V 6 bases and J 4 bases, with 14 bases left between them. Germline CDR1 is SEHNR and CDR2 is FQNEAQ (reference sequence). This CDR3 spans 14 amino acids. The CDR3 sequence: CASSPSYAADTQYF. CDR3 nucleotides: TGTGCCAGCAGTCCCTCTTATGCGGCAGATACGCAGTATTTT. Full variable domain (missing parts from reference TRBV7-9 and TRBJ2-3): DTGVSQNPRHKITKRGQNVTFRCDPISEHNRLYWYRQTLGQGPEFLTYFQNEAQLEKSRLLSDRFSAERPKGSFSTLEIQRTEQGDSAMYLCASSPSYAADTQYFGPGTRLTVL.

The J gene is TRBJ2-5, the V gene TRBV5-1; D may match TRBD1 or TRBD2 (5 bases each). CDR3 length equals 16 residues. V was cut by 4 bases and J by 0 bases, with 16 bases left in between. The V gene's germline CDR1 is SGHRS and CDR2 YFSETQ. The CDR3 DNA is TGCGCCAGCAGCCGGTCCAGGGAGCGGTACCAAGAGACCCAGTACTTC. This gives the protein CASSRSRERYQETQYF.

The table lists this clonotype with a few counts. V and J are TRBV12-3 or TRBV12-4 and TRBJ2-1, with 7 bases aligning to TRBD1. The CDR3 is 12 residues long. After removal of 6 bases from V and 9 bases from J, the junction contained 5 bases not matched to a gene. The DNA of the CDR3 is TGTGCCAGCAGAGACAGGGCGGGTGAGCAGTTCTTC. This gives the protein CASRDRAGEQFF.

The chain is built from TRBV14 and TRBJ2-1, with TRBD1 as a possible D gene (5 bases). CDR1 and CDR2 (germline): SGHDN, FVKESK. The V and J ends lost 1 base and 10 bases respectively, with 8 bases between them. CDR3 size: 12 residues. In DNA form, the CDR3 reads TGTGCCAGCAGCCAAGCAGGGTTCGAGCAGTTCTTC. Protein sequence: CASSQAGFEQFF.

V usage is TRBV12-5 and J usage is TRBJ2-5; 10 bases map to TRBD2. CDR1 and CDR2 from the germline V gene are LGHNT and FRNRAP. There are 17 residues in the CDR3. Trimming at V came to 7 bases and at J to 2 bases, leaving 13 bases not matched to a gene. In DNA form, the CDR3 reads TGTGCTAGTGCCCAGGCCTTAGCGGGAGGACTACAAGAGACCCAGTACTTC. Residues: CASAQALAGGLQETQYF. Looking up the rest from reference TRBV12-5 and TRBJ2-5 gives the full variable domain: DARVTQTPRHKVTEMGQEVTMRCQPILGHNTVFWYRQTMMQGLELLAYFRNRAPLDDSGMPKDRFSAEMPDATLATLKIQPSEPRDSAVYFCASAQALAGGLQETQYFGPGTRLLVL.

The CDR3 protein is CASSLRTSGDTGELFF. The CDR3 region has the DNA TGTGCCAGCAGCTTACGGACTAGCGGGGACACCGGGGAGCTGTTTTTT. The chain combines TRBV7-2 with TRBJ2-2; the match to TRBD2 covers 12 bases. The CDR3 extends over 16 amino acids. The germline V gene has CDR1 SGHTA and CDR2 FQGNSA. The V and J ends lost 2 bases and 3 bases, in that order; junction bases with no gene match: 1.

This clonotype has just one count. The CDR3: CASSFGGRAYGYTF. The CDR3 bases are TGCGCCAGCAGCTTCGGGGGAAGGGCCTATGGCTACACCTTC. This chain joins TRBV5-1 and TRBJ1-2; weak D call: TRBD1 (5 bases). The CDR3 extends over 14 amino acids. From germline, CDR1 is SGHRS and CDR2 YFSETQ. V lost 2 bases to trimming and J lost 4 bases, with 12 bases between them. The full variable domain, in which reference TRBV5-1 and TRBJ1-2 provide the parts outside the CDR3, is KAGVTQTPRYLIKTRGQQVTLSCSPISGHRSVSWYQQTPGQGLQFLFEYFSETQRNKGNFPGRFSGRQFSNSRSEMNVSTLELGDSALYLCASSFGGRAYGYTFGSGTRLTVV.

V and J are TRBV7-6 and TRBJ2-2; D may be TRBD1 (7 bases). V was clipped by 8 bases and J by 3 bases, with 16 bases between them. There are 15 residues in the CDR3. Germline assignment: CDR1 SGHVS and CDR2 FNYEAQ. The CDR3 nucleotides are TGTGCCAGCGGGATTGACAGGGAGGACACCGGGGAGCTGTTTTTT. Translating gives CASGIDREDTGELFF. The variable domain in full, completed from reference TRBV7-6 and TRBJ2-2, reads GAGVSQSPRYKVTKRGQDVALRCDPISGHVSLYWYRQALGQGPEFLTYFNYEAQQDKSGLPNDRFSAERPEGSISTLTIQRTEQRDSAMYRCASGIDREDTGELFFGEGSRLTVL.

The J gene is TRBJ2-6, the V gene TRBV11-1; D is unresolved. Trimming pared 2 bases from V and 2 bases from J, leaving 16 bases between. There are 18 residues in the CDR3. CDR1 is SGHAT, CDR2 FQDESV, per germline (reference sequence). The chain's CDR3 is CASSLWRGSPAGANVLTF. CDR3 sequence (DNA): TGTGCCAGCAGCTTATGGAGAGGTTCGCCGGCTGGGGCCAACGTCCTGACTTTC.

This clonotype occurred many times. This sequence joins TRBV29-1 and TRBJ1-2, with D maybe TRBD1 (5 bases). CDR1 and CDR2 (germline): SQVTM, ANQGSEA. The CDR3 runs to 13 residues. The germline V and J ends were trimmed by 6 bases and 8 bases, with 19 bases remaining between them. CDR3 protein: CSVVGLGPRGYTF. For the CDR3, the DNA is TGCAGCGTCGTAGGCCTGGGGCCGCGAGGCTACACCTTC. Together with reference TRBV29-1 and TRBJ1-2, the CDR3 gives the full variable domain: SAVISQKPSRDICQRGTSLTIQCQVDSQVTMMFWYRQQPGQSLTLIATANQGSEATYESGFVIDKFPISRPNLTFSTLTVSNMSPEDSSIYLCSVVGLGPRGYTFGSGTRLTVV.

The rearrangement joins TRBV2 to TRBJ2-5, with 14 bases matching TRBD2. Losses at the gene ends were 6 bases for V and 1 base for J; bases not matched to a gene: 10. Germline CDR1 SNHLY, CDR2 FYNNEI. This CDR3 region has 18 residues. CDR3 region: CASSIGLAGGALQETQYF. DNA of the CDR3: TGTGCCAGCAGCATCGGACTAGCGGGGGGCGCCCTCCAAGAGACCCAGTACTTC.

The genes are TRBV12-3 or TRBV12-4 and TRBJ2-7; TRBD2 might be the D (5 bases). This CDR3 is built from 14 residues. V gave up 6 bases and J gave up 0 bases, with 12 bases separating them. CDR3 nucleotides: TGTGCCAGCAGAAAGCGGAGGAGCTCCTACGAGCAGTACTTC. Protein product: CASRKRRSSYEQYF.

The chain employs TRBV5-1 and TRBJ2-1; 7 positions agree with TRBD2. V shed 4 bases and J 3 bases; nucleotides not matched to a gene: 10. This CDR3 contains 16 residues. The germline V gene encodes CDR1 SGHRS and CDR2 YFSETQ. Here the CDR3 reads CASSREGASGYNEQFF. CDR3 sequence (DNA): TGCGCCAGCAGCCGGGAAGGGGCTAGCGGCTACAATGAGCAGTTCTTC.

CDR3 in amino acids: CASESPGGSGNTIYF. CDR3 bases: TGTGCCAGCGAGTCGCCGGGGGGCTCTGGAAACACCATATATTTT. The V call is TRBV6-1, the J call TRBJ1-3; D is perhaps TRBD1 (5 bases). The CDR3 spans 15 residues. Germline V gene sequence: CDR1 MNHNS, CDR2 SASEGT. V was clipped by 8 bases and J by 0 bases, with 14 bases between them.

V gene TRBV9 combines with J gene TRBJ2-5; D is undetermined. V was pared by 0 bases and J by 1 base, with 7 bases between. The germline V gene has CDR1 SGDLS and CDR2 YYNGEE. CDR3 length: 14 amino acids. The CDR3 bases are TGTGCCAGCAGCGTAGGGATTCCCCAAGAGACCCAGTACTTC. It is translated as CASSVGIPQETQYF.